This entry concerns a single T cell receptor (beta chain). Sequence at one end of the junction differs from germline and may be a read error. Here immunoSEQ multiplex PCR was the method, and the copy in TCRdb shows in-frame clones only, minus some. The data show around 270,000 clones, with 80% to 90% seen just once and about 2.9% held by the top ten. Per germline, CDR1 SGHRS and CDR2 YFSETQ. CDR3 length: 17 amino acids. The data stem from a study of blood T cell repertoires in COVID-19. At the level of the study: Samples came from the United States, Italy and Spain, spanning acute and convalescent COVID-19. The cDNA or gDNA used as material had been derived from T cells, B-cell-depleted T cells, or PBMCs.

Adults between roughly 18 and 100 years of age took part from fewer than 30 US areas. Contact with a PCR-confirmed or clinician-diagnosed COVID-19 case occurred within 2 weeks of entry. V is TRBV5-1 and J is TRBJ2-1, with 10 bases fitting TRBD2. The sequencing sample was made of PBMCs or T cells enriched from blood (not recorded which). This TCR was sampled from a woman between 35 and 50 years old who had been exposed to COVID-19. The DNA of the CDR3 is TGTGCCAGCAGCTTGGGGTTCCGGACTAGCGGAGACTTAGGGCAGTTCTTC. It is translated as CASSLGFRTSGDLGQFF.